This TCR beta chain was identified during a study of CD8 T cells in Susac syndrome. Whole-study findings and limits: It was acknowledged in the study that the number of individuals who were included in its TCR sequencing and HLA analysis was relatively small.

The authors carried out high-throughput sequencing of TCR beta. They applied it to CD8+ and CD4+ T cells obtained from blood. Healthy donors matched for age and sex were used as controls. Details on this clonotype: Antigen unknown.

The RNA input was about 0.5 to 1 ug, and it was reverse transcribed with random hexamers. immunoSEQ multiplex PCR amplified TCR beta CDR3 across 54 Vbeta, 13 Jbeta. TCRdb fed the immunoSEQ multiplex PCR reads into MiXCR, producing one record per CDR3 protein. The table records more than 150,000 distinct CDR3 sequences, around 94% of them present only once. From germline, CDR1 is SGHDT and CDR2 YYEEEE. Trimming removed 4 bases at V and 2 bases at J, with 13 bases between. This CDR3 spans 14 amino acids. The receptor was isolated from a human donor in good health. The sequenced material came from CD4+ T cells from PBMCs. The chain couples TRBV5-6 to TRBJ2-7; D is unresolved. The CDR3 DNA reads TGTGCCAGCAGCCCTAATGCTGACACCTACGAGCAGTACTTC. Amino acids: CASSPNADTYEQYF.